These 25 T cell receptor beta chains were sequenced from one sample in a study of shared clonotypes between healthy human individuals. Assay: immunoSEQ multiplex PCR; the TCRdb copy retains only in-frame clones and omits some. The sample shows about 770,000 clones, approximately 72% of them seen only once. The sequencing sample was made of memory CD4+ T cells sorted from blood. Subset given: CD45RA-negative fraction. The source of these receptors is a woman aged 25 to 45 in good health.

This chain connects TRBV5-1 to TRBJ2-6; no clear D gene. Trimming took 0 bases from V and 0 from J, leaving 10 bases between them. Germline-derived CDR1 and CDR2 are SGHRS and YFSETQ. The CDR3 length is 17 residues. CDR3 in amino acids: CASSLVGQLSGANVLTF. CDR3 DNA sequence: TGCGCCAGCAGCTTGGTGGGTCAGCTCTCTGGGGCCAACGTCCTGACTTTC. Variable domain in full (rest from reference TRBV5-1 and TRBJ2-6): KAGVTQTPRYLIKTRGQQVTLSCSPISGHRSVSWYQQTPGQGLQFLFEYFSETQRNKGNFPGRFSGRQFSNSRSEMNVSTLELGDSALYLCASSLVGQLSGANVLTFGAGSRLTVL.

The V gene is TRBV9, the J gene TRBJ1-2, with TRBD1 matching over 12 bases. This CDR3 comprises 16 residues. CDR1 and CDR2 (germline): SGDLS, YYNGEE. V dropped 4 bases and J dropped 4; count of bases not matched to a gene: 8. The CDR3 protein is CASSKGGQGAAYGYTF. The CDR3 bases are TGTGCCAGCAGCAAAGGGGGACAGGGGGCGGCCTATGGCTACACCTTC. Based on the CDR3 plus reference TRBV9 and TRBJ1-2, the full variable domain is DSGVTQTPKHLITATGQRVTLRCSPRSGDLSVYWYQQSLDQGLQFLIQYYNGEERAKGNILERFSAQQFPDLHSELNLSSLELGDSALYFCASSKGGQGAAYGYTFGSGTRLTVV.

V and J are TRBV5-8 and TRBJ2-6, with a weak D call TRBD2 (6 bases). The CDR3 contains 15 residues. The germline V gene has CDR1 SGHTS and CDR2 YDEGEE. Trimming shortened V by 5 bases and J by 1 base, and 10 bases separated the two germline ends. This chain's CDR3 is CASRPGTSGANVLTF. CDR3 DNA: TGTGCCAGCAGGCCGGGGACTTCTGGGGCCAACGTCCTGACTTTC.

This chain links TRBV11-1 with TRBJ1-1; D ambiguous. This CDR3 region has 13 residues. V was clipped by 1 base and J by 8 bases, with 11 bases between them. Germline CDR1 reads SGHAT; CDR2 reads FQDESV (reference sequence). The CDR3 loop reads CASSLGSGREAFF. CDR3 sequence (DNA): TGTGCCAGCAGCTTAGGGTCTGGCAGGGAAGCTTTCTTT.

The V gene is TRBV6-4, the J gene TRBJ1-5; D is unclear. This CDR3 contains 14 residues. Per the germline V gene, CDR1 is MRHNA and CDR2 is SNTAGT. V was shortened by 8 bases and J by 1 base, with 12 bases between the two germline ends. The DNA of the CDR3 is TGTGCCAGCTCTGCGGAAGGGAGCAATCAGCCCCAGCATTTT. Its protein is CASSAEGSNQPQHF.

In its sample, this clone was seen a few times. This chain uses TRBV27 with TRBJ1-2; D is unresolved. Deletions cut 0 bases from V and 8 bases from J, with 13 bases between. The CDR3 is 14 residues long. Germline CDR1 and CDR2: MNHEY and SMNVEV (reference sequence). The CDR3 loop reads CASSLSWEGYGYTF. CDR3 nucleotide sequence: TGTGCCAGCAGTTTATCGTGGGAAGGATACGGCTACACCTTC.

The V and J genes are TRBV6-1 and TRBJ2-7; 10 nucleotides align to TRBD1. This CDR3 region has 16 residues. The germline V gene has CDR1 MNHNS and CDR2 SASEGT. After removal of 4 bases from V and 0 bases from J, the junction contained 6 bases not matched to a gene. CDR3 DNA: TGTGCCAGCAGTGGGGCTCGGGACAGGGGCTCCTACGAGCAGTACTTC. It is translated as CASSGARDRGSYEQYF.

The chain carries TRBV6-6 and TRBJ1-5; no reliable D call. Trimming cost V 0 bases and J 6 bases, with 9 bases left between them. Germline CDR1 and CDR2: MNHNY and SVGAGI (reference sequence). There are 14 residues in the CDR3. The CDR3 is CASSYSGLSQPQHF. In DNA form, the CDR3 reads TGTGCCAGCAGTTACTCCGGCTTGTCTCAGCCCCAGCATTTT.

The CDR3 is CASSLGRGPISYEQYF. The DNA of the CDR3 is TGTGCCAGCAGCTTAGGCAGGGGCCCTATCTCCTACGAGCAGTACTTC. The chain carries TRBV11-2 and TRBJ2-7, with a tentative D call TRBD1 (6 bases). Germline V gene sequence: CDR1 SGHAT, CDR2 FQNNGV. This CDR3 contains 16 residues. V lost 1 base and J lost 0, with 13 bases in between.

The chain carries TRBV19 and TRBJ2-1; D is possibly TRBD2 (5 bases). Trimming removed 4 bases from V and 13 bases from J, with 14 bases in between. CDR1 is LNHDA, CDR2 SQIVND, per germline (reference sequence). The CDR3 spans 12 residues. The CDR3 sequence is CASSTLGEGQFF. CDR3 sequence (DNA): TGTGCCAGTAGTACCCTCGGGGAAGGACAGTTCTTC.

The genes are TRBV28 and TRBJ1-1; tentative D call: TRBD1 (6 bases). The CDR3 has 18 residues. CDR1 is MDHEN, CDR2 SYDVKM, per germline. The ends were cut back, 2 bases at V and 11 bases at J, with 30 bases in the middle. The CDR3 region is CASSLPPWKGHSMVGAFF. CDR3 bases: TGTGCCAGCAGTTTACCCCCGTGGAAGGGACACTCTATGGTGGGGGCTTTCTTT.

The genes are TRBV19 and TRBJ2-1, with no clear D. Trimming cost V 3 bases and J 8 bases, with 14 bases left between them. The CDR3 sequence is 14 residues long. Germline assignment: CDR1 LNHDA and CDR2 SQIVND (reference sequence). This CDR3 is CASSISPRFDEQFF. In nucleotides, the CDR3 is TGTGCCAGTAGTATTTCCCCCCGTTTCGATGAGCAGTTCTTC. Filled out from reference TRBV19 and TRBJ2-1, the complete variable domain reads DGGITQSPKYLFRKEGQNVTLSCEQNLNHDAMYWYRQDPGQGLRLIYYSQIVNDFQKGDIAEGYSVSREKKESFPLTVTSAQKNPTAFYLCASSISPRFDEQFFGPGTRLTVL.

This rearrangement joins TRBV6-6 to TRBJ1-4, with TRBD1 matching 8 bases. The germline V gene has CDR1 MNHNY and CDR2 SVGAGI (reference sequence). V trimming: 8 bases; J trimming: 0 bases; junction bases outside the gene matches: 8. CDR3 length: 16 amino acids. CDR3 DNA: TGTGCCAGCTCTGACAGGGGACGTGCAACTAATGAAAAACTGTTTTTT. This codes for CASSDRGRATNEKLFF.

V is TRBV5-1 and J is TRBJ1-5, with a possible D match to TRBD1 (5 bases). With 0 bases removed from V and 4 bases from J, the gap between germline ends came to 11 bases. CDR1 is SGHRS, CDR2 YFSETQ, per germline. This CDR3 spans 15 amino acids. In DNA, the CDR3 is TGCGCCAGCAGCTTGGGGGATGGGGGGAATCAGCCCCAGCATTTT. As protein: CASSLGDGGNQPQHF.

This rearrangement joins TRBV6-6 to TRBJ1-3; 7 nucleotides agree with TRBD1. V lost 6 bases and J lost 8; bases outside the gene matches: 10. Germline CDR1 and CDR2: MNHNY and SVGAGI (reference sequence). CDR3 size: 14 residues. The CDR3 reads CASRETGYGDTIYF. DNA of the CDR3: TGTGCCAGCAGGGAGACAGGGTATGGGGACACCATATATTTT.

This clone was counted a few times. Distinct nucleotide sequences in the sample also encode this CDR3. The gene calls are TRBV18 and TRBJ2-3; no firm D call. Germline V lookup: CDR1 KGHSH, CDR2 LQKENI. CDR3 length: 12 amino acids. The ends were cut back, 2 bases at V and 4 bases at J, with 4 bases in the middle. The CDR3 coding sequence is TGTGCCAGCTCACCAGTCGCAGATACGCAGTATTTT. Amino acids: CASSPVADTQYF. Variable domain in full (rest from reference TRBV18 and TRBJ2-3): NAGVMQNPRHLVRRRGQEARLRCSPMKGHSHVYWYRQLPEEGLKFMVYLQKENIIDESGMPKERFSAEFPKEGPSILRIQQVVRGDSAAYFCASSPVADTQYFGPGTRLTVL.

In regard to this clone: The sample contains more than one DNA sequence encoding this CDR3. The gene calls are TRBV18 and TRBJ2-3; D not certain. Germline V CDR1 and CDR2: KGHSH, LQKENI. Trimming cost V 6 bases and J 0 bases, with 10 bases left between them. CDR3 length: 14 residues. Written as DNA, the CDR3 is TGTGCCAGCTCTCCAAGAGGTAGCACAGATACGCAGTATTTT. The encoded protein is CASSPRGSTDTQYF.

This clone occurred once. The gene calls are TRBV28 and TRBJ1-6, with D tentatively TRBD1 (6 bases). The germline V gene has CDR1 MDHEN and CDR2 SYDVKM. The CDR3 has 16 residues. Between the trimmed V and J ends, which lost 1 base and 10 bases, there was a span of 17 bases. The CDR3 sequence: CASSLYRGQVVSPLHF. DNA for the CDR3: TGTGCCAGCAGTTTATACCGGGGGCAGGTAGTATCACCCCTCCACTTT. The complete variable domain, with remaining parts taken from reference TRBV28 and TRBJ1-6, reads DVKVTQSSRYLVKRTGEKVFLECVQDMDHENMFWYRQDPGLGLRLIYFSYDVKMKEKGDIPEGYSVSREKKERFSLILESASTNQTSMYLCASSLYRGQVVSPLHFGNGTRLTVT.

The chain combines TRBV7-6 with TRBJ1-4; D might be TRBD1 (5 bases). In germline, CDR1 is SGHVS, CDR2 FNYEAQ. The CDR3 consists of 16 residues. The ends were cut back, 4 bases at V and 2 bases at J, with 14 bases in the middle. The CDR3 region is CASSSVRGLTNEKLFF. Written as DNA, the CDR3 is TGTGCCAGCAGCTCGGTTCGGGGGTTGACTAATGAAAAACTGTTTTTT.

Ten or more counts support this clone. The rearrangement uses TRBV27 and TRBJ1-1, with TRBD1 identical over 7 bases. V gave up 6 bases and J gave up 9 bases; unmatched junction bases: 13. Germline V gives CDR1 MNHEY, CDR2 SMNVEV (reference sequence). The CDR3 loop spans 14 amino acids. The chain's CDR3 is CASSPRGQGWKAFF. The DNA of the CDR3 is TGTGCCAGCAGCCCAAGGGGGCAGGGATGGAAAGCTTTCTTT.

The table lists this clone with a count of one. The V call is TRBV12-5, the J call TRBJ2-3, with 9 bases fitting TRBD2. CDR1 and CDR2 (germline): LGHNT, FRNRAP. The V segment lost 4 bases and the J segment 4 bases; nucleotides outside the gene matches: 9. This CDR3 has 16 amino acids. In nucleotides, the CDR3 is TGTGCTAGTGGTTGGGGCGGGAGGGGTTCCGCAGATACGCAGTATTTT. Residues: CASGWGGRGSADTQYF.

The rearrangement joins TRBV29-1 to TRBJ2-1, with D perhaps TRBD1 (5 bases). CDR1 SQVTM and CDR2 ANQGSEA come from the germline V gene. The V and J ends lost 4 bases and 8 bases respectively, with 15 bases between them. CDR3 size: 13 residues. The CDR3 nucleotides read TGCAGCGTTGGAATGGTGGAAGGGGATGAGCAGTTCTTC. Translating gives CSVGMVEGDEQFF.

The gene calls are TRBV5-4 and TRBJ2-2; possibly TRBD1 for D (5 bases). V was shortened by 5 bases and J by 7 bases, with 15 bases between the two germline ends. The CDR3 is 14 amino acids. Looked up from germline, CDR1 is SGHNT and CDR2 is YYREEE (reference sequence). The CDR3 sequence: CASSRAGYSGELFF. The CDR3, as DNA: TGTGCCAGCAGTAGGGCAGGGTACAGCGGGGAGCTGTTTTTT.

This chain uses TRBV29-1 with TRBJ2-7; 7 nucleotides align to TRBD1. Germline-derived CDR1 and CDR2 are SQVTM and ANQGSEA. The CDR3 extends over 13 amino acids. Trimming cost V 6 bases and J 5 bases; bases outside gene matches: 10. CDR3 amino acids: CSVRKQGIHEQYF. CDR3 DNA sequence: TGCAGCGTGAGGAAACAGGGGATCCACGAGCAGTACTTC.

The V and J genes are TRBV5-6 and TRBJ1-3; D unclear. V was shortened by 4 bases and J by 3 bases, with 11 bases between the two germline ends. Germline CDR1 SGHDT, CDR2 YYEEEE. This CDR3 is 14 amino acids long. The CDR3 nucleotides are TGTGCCAGCAGCCTCGGGCGCCGTGGAAACACCATATATTTT. This translates into CASSLGRRGNTIYF.